This entry lists 16 T cell receptor beta chains sequenced from one sample in a study of blood T cell repertoires in COVID-19. Clones were read by immunoSEQ multiplex PCR, and TCRdb kept only the in-frame ones, dropping some. This table holds some 50,000 clones, about 76% found once. Sequenced input: peripheral blood. Receptors were obtained from a human donor with active or convalescent COVID-19. The donor label of this sample is uncertain.

The rearrangement uses TRBV9 and TRBJ1-2; unclear D gene. The CDR3 sequence is 14 residues long. The germline CDR1 and CDR2 sequences are SGDLS and YYNGEE. Deletions cut 0 bases from V and 2 bases from J, with 8 bases between. The CDR3 loop reads CASSVVGQNYGYTF. The DNA for the CDR3 is TGTGCCAGCAGCGTAGTGGGCCAGAACTATGGCTACACCTTC. Combining the CDR3 with reference TRBV9 and TRBJ1-2 gives the whole variable domain DSGVTQTPKHLITATGQRVTLRCSPRSGDLSVYWYQQSLDQGLQFLIQYYNGEERAKGNILERFSAQQFPDLHSELNLSSLELGDSALYFCASSVVGQNYGYTFGSGTRLTVV.

CDR3 sequence reads: CASSPDPSGSYEQYF. For the CDR3, the DNA is TGTGCCAGCTCACCTGATCCTAGCGGATCCTACGAGCAGTACTTC. The chain combines TRBV18 with TRBJ2-7; 7 nucleotides match TRBD2. V shed 3 bases, J shed 1 base, and the junction held 6 bases outside the gene matches. Per germline, CDR1 KGHSH and CDR2 LQKENI. The CDR3 extends over 15 amino acids.

The genes are TRBV24-1 and TRBJ2-3; D is uncertain. The CDR3 is 13 residues long. Germline V gene data show CDR1 as KGHDR and CDR2 as SFDVKD. The germline V and J ends were trimmed by 4 bases and 4 bases, with 8 bases remaining between them. CDR3 DNA sequence: TGTGCCACCAGTGAAGTGGCAGCAGATACGCAGTATTTT. Its protein product is CATSEVAADTQYF.

The chain links TRBV5-4 to TRBJ1-1, with no clear D. V was clipped by 4 bases and J by 1 base, with 11 bases between them. CDR3 size: 14 residues. Looked up from germline, CDR1 is SGHNT and CDR2 is YYREEE (reference sequence). CDR3 bases: TGTGCCAGCAGCCCGGGAAGGCCGAACACTGAAGCTTTCTTT. The encoded protein is CASSPGRPNTEAFF.

The J gene is TRBJ1-1, the V gene TRBV19; D unclear. This CDR3 has 10 residues. The germline V gene has CDR1 LNHDA and CDR2 SQIVND (reference sequence). V dropped 8 bases and J dropped 3 bases, with 4 bases sitting between them. The CDR3 DNA reads as TGTGCCAGTCGGGACACTGAAGCTTTCTTT. This codes for CASRDTEAFF.

This sequence joins TRBV7-3 and TRBJ1-1; 7 bases align to TRBD1. This CDR3 has 13 amino acids. V gave up 5 bases and J gave up 7 bases; unmatched junction bases: 7. Germline V lookup: CDR1 SGHTA, CDR2 FQGTGA. The CDR3 is CASSPQGEGEAFF. The CDR3 DNA sequence: TGTGCCAGCAGCCCGCAGGGGGAAGGTGAAGCTTTCTTT.

The J gene is TRBJ2-1, the V gene TRBV5-1; 13 bases fit TRBD2. CDR1 is SGHRS, CDR2 YFSETQ, per germline. CDR3 length: 17 residues. With V trimmed by 1 base and J by 4 bases, 5 bases remained unmatched. CDR3 DNA: TGCGCCAGCAGCTTGCAACTAGCGGGAGGGGGATACAATGAGCAGTTCTTC. The encoded protein is CASSLQLAGGGYNEQFF.

The chain couples TRBV19 to TRBJ2-7; 10 bases are a match to TRBD2. J gave up 6 bases and V 3 bases, and 5 bases lay outside the gene matches. The CDR3 is made up of 14 amino acids. Looked up from germline, CDR1 is LNHDA and CDR2 is SQIVND (reference sequence). The DNA for the CDR3 is TGTGCCAGTAGTATTAAGGTAGCGGGAGGCGAGCAGTACTTC. It is translated as CASSIKVAGGEQYF.

This clone occurred once. The V gene is TRBV7-3, the J gene TRBJ2-3; a weak D match, TRBD1 (8 bases). The CDR3 sequence is 16 residues long. Trimming stripped 5 bases from V and 4 bases from J, with 19 bases between. Germline V gene sequence: CDR1 SGHTA, CDR2 FQGTGA. The CDR3 nucleotides read TGTGCCAGCAGCACCGGACAGGGTCGGGGGGCAGATACGCAGTATTTT. As protein: CASSTGQGRGADTQYF.

The chain links TRBV5-8 to TRBJ2-3, with a weak D call TRBD2 (5 bases). The CDR3 consists of 13 residues. Germline V gene data show CDR1 as SGHTS and CDR2 as YDEGEE. Trimming removed 2 bases at V and 2 bases at J, with 6 bases between. The CDR3 region has the DNA TGTGCCAGCAGCTTTCGGGACACAGATACGCAGTATTTT. Translated, it gives CASSFRDTDTQYF.

This clone was seen just once. CDR3 nucleotide sequence: TGTGCCAGTAGTATCGGACTAGCGGGAGATACCCACGAGCAGTACTTC. It specifies CASSIGLAGDTHEQYF. This chain links TRBV19 with TRBJ2-7, with TRBD2 matching 13 bases. This CDR3 is built from 16 residues. CDR1 LNHDA and CDR2 SQIVND come from the germline V gene (reference sequence). V shed 3 bases and J 5 bases; nucleotides not matched to a gene: 7. Based on the CDR3 plus reference TRBV19 and TRBJ2-7, the full variable domain is DGGITQSPKYLFRKEGQNVTLSCEQNLNHDAMYWYRQDPGQGLRLIYYSQIVNDFQKGDIAEGYSVSREKKESFPLTVTSAQKNPTAFYLCASSIGLAGDTHEQYFGPGTRLTVT.

The rearrangement joins TRBV5-1 to TRBJ2-2, with TRBD2 as a possible D gene (6 bases). CDR3 size: 17 residues. Trimming cost V 6 bases and J 2 bases, with 20 bases left between them. Germline lookup yields CDR1 SGHRS and CDR2 YFSETQ. CDR3 protein: CASKFSAGTLNTGELFF. The CDR3 bases are TGCGCCAGCAAGTTCTCGGCCGGGACTCTAAACACCGGGGAGCTGTTTTTT.

The V and J genes are TRBV9 and TRBJ1-2; TRBD1 aligns across 7 bases. J lost 8 bases, V lost 0 bases, and 7 bases had no gene match. The CDR3 has 14 residues. Germline loops: CDR1 SGDLS, CDR2 YYNGEE. The CDR3 nucleotides are TGTGCCAGCAGCGTAGATGACAGGGTGGGAGGCTACACCTTC. Amino acid sequence: CASSVDDRVGGYTF.

The V call is TRBV25-1, the J call TRBJ2-2; TRBD2 aligns across 10 bases. V shed 4 bases, J shed 4 bases, and the junction held 9 bases outside the gene matches. The CDR3 is 17 amino acids. Germline CDR1 is MGHDK and CDR2 is SYGVNS. CDR3: CASSVVLAGWATGELFF. The CDR3 nucleotides are TGTGCCAGCAGTGTTGTACTAGCGGGATGGGCCACCGGGGAGCTGTTTTTT.

This chain connects TRBV24-1 to TRBJ1-2, with 8 bases that match TRBD1. CDR1 is KGHDR and CDR2 is SFDVKD in the germline V gene. CDR3 size: 13 residues. The ends lost 2 bases at V and 8 bases at J; junction bases unmatched: 3. Here the CDR3 DNA reads TGTGCCACCAGTGATTCGGACAGGGAAGGCTACACCTTC. It encodes CATSDSDREGYTF.

This clone has at least ten counts. V and J are TRBV6-2 or TRBV6-3 and TRBJ1-5, with TRBD1 matching over 9 bases. V dropped 6 bases and J dropped 4; count of bases not matched to a gene: 10. The CDR3 spans 16 residues. Germline CDR1 reads MNHEY; CDR2 reads SVGEGT. The CDR3 DNA reads as TGTGCCAGCAGCGAAACCTGGGACAGGGCGAATCAGCCCCAGCATTTT. The encoded protein is CASSETWDRANQPQHF.